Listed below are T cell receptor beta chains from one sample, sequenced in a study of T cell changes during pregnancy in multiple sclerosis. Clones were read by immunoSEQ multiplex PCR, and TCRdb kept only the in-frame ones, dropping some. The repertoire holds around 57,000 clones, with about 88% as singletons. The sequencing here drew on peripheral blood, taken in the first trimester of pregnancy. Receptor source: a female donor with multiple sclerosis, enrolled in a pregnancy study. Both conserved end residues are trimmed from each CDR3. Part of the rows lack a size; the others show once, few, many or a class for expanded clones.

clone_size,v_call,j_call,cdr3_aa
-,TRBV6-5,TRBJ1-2,ASSPGTGGFYGYT
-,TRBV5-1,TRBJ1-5,ASSLDTGENQPQH
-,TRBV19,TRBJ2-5,ASSMTGGPQETQY
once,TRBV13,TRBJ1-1,ASSGPGSASGEAF
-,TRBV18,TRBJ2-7,ASSPLETGGSYEQY
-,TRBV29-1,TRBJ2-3,SVLGQGTDTQY
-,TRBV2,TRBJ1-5,ASSRDRGGGQPQH
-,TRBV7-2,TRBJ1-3,ASSADPGHSGNTIY
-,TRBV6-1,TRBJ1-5,ASSEGADYSNQPQH
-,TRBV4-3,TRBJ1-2,ASSQVRDRGAPQGYT
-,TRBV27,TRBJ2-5,ASSSSPEGVAGIGETQY
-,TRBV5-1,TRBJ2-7,ASSLDGIRQY
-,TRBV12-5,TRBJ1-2,ASGSASRGDFHGYT
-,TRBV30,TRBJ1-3,AWSVSRTRGRNTIY
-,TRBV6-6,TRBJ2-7,ASSISGSYEQY
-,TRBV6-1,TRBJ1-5,ASSVDSGTGGSFYQPQH
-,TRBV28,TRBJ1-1,ASSPPGGTGRGAF
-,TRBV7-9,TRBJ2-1,ASSSRSEQF
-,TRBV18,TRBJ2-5,ASSPVGGFGETQY
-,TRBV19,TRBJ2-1,ASTPTGSSYNEQF
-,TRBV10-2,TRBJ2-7,ASSELTGSREQY
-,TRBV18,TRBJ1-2,ASSPLMETTTSGYT
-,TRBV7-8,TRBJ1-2,ASSLTMGRGYT
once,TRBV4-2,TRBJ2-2,ASSQDPDRGGSTGELF
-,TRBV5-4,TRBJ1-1,ASSSDRTNTEAF
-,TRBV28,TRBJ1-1,ASRASSGMNTEAF
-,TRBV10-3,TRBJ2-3,AISMDYTDTQY
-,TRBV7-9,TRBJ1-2,ASSRVLTGTAYGYT
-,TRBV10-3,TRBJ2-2,AIRGGSESGELF
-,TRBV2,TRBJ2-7,ASSVKLSGEQY
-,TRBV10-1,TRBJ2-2,ASSETGTVNTGELF
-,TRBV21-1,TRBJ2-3,ASRSGGPGTDTQY
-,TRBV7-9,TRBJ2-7,ASSWTGSHEQY
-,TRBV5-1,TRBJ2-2,ASRSPGGEVTGELF
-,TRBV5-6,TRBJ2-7,ASSLDLGPYEQY
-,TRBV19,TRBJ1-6,ASTVGGLDSPLH
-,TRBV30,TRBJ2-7,AWRRAEAGSFYEQY
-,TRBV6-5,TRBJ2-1,ASSYGAEPYNEQF
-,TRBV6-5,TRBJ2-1,ASSPFSWAGKQF
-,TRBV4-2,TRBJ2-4,ASSLLYGTSGRIQY
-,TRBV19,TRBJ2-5,ASSMTIQETQY
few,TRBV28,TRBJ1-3,ASSPTGLGNTIY
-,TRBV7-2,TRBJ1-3,ASSAWTGAGNTIY
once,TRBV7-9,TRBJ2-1,ASSLGARPAEQF
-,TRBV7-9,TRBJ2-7,ASRPTDRGEQY
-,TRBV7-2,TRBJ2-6,ASSLSGAGANVLT
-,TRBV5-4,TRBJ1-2,ASSPGTGGPTNYGYT
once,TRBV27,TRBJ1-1,ASRQGFGTEAF